The table lists the clone carrying this T cell receptor (beta chain) with a count of one. The CDR3 totals 15 residues. Trimming stripped 0 bases from V and 2 bases from J, with 8 bases between. Per germline, CDR1 MNHEY and CDR2 SVGAGI. Source study methods: Estimation of nucleated cell counts was performed using reference gene primer amplification. Here immunoSEQ multiplex PCR was the method, and the copy in TCRdb shows in-frame clones only, minus some. From that table come the V and J calls and clone size; the DNA was used to work out D and trimming. The sample consists of about 180,000 clones, around 85% of them appearing once. The data are from a study of blood T cell repertoires in COVID-19. Across the study: Material from acute and convalescent COVID-19 was sourced from the United States, Italy and Spain. Sources were T cells, B-cell-depleted T cells, or PBMCs; the material itself was cDNA or gDNA.

This sequence joins TRBV6-5 and TRBJ1-3; D gene unclear. This sequence was found in a man in his 60s with acute or convalescent COVID-19. Sequenced input: peripheral blood. The CDR3: CASSYSSVAGNTIYF. DNA for the CDR3: TGTGCCAGCAGTTACTCGAGCGTGGCTGGAAACACCATATATTTT.